This is a list of T cell receptor beta chains from one sample in a study of shared clonotypes between healthy human individuals. Generated by immunoSEQ multiplex PCR, the TCRdb table keeps only in-frame clones and is missing some. Here the sample spans about 1 million clones, around 74% being singletons. The sequencing sample was made of memory CD4+ T cells sorted from blood. These receptors were obtained from a man younger than 30 in good health. CDR3s include the opening cysteine and the closing phenylalanine or tryptophan. Each record gives: CDR3 DNA, CDR3 protein, clone size, D gene, V gene, J gene. A D gene is named only where the DNA matches it firmly. Not every row has a clone size; where given, it reads once, few, many or a size class.

TGTGCCAGATCTCGGAGCGACTCTGGAAACACCATATATTTT	CARSRSDSGNTIYF	NA	NA	TRBV30	TRBJ1-3
TGTGCCACCAGCAGGGCGTTTGGCGAGCAGTACTTC	CATSRAFGEQYF	NA	NA	TRBV15	TRBJ2-7
TGTGCCAGCAGTTCGACTAGCGGGGAACACATTCAGTACTTC	CASSSTSGEHIQYF	once	TRBD2	TRBV6-1	TRBJ2-4
TGTGCCAGCAGCGTTGGACTAGCGGCCGCAGATACGCAGTATTTT	CASSVGLAAADTQYF	NA	TRBD2	TRBV7-2	TRBJ2-3
TGTGCCAGCAGCCACCAAACGGCCGGGGAGCTGTTTTTT	CASSHQTAGELFF	few	NA	TRBV14	TRBJ2-2
TGTGCCAGCAGTGAAGTGGGCCCAACGCAGTATTTT	CASSEVGPTQYF	NA	NA	TRBV6-1	TRBJ2-3
TGCGCCAGCAGCCGGACATCGGGGGGGTCCTACAATGAGCAGTTCTTC	CASSRTSGGSYNEQFF	many	TRBD2	TRBV5-1	TRBJ2-1
TGTGCCAGCCGCAGTGAAACTAACTATGGCTACACCTTC	CASRSETNYGYTF	NA	NA	TRBV19	TRBJ1-2
TGTGCCAGCAGCGTAGAGGGACAAAGCACAGATACGCAGTATTTT	CASSVEGQSTDTQYF	NA	NA	TRBV9	TRBJ2-3
TGCGCCAGCACTTACCGGGGTAACTTTGAGACCCAGTACTTC	CASTYRGNFETQYF	NA	NA	TRBV5-1	TRBJ2-5
TGTGCCAGCTCACCACCGATATCAGGCTCTGGGGCCAACGTCCTGACTTTC	CASSPPISGSGANVLTF	NA	NA	TRBV18	TRBJ2-6
TGTGCCAGCATTATCGACAGGGTTGGTACTGAAGCTTTCTTT	CASIIDRVGTEAFF	NA	TRBD1	TRBV6-1	TRBJ1-1
TGTGCCAGCAGTGTGGTCAACGAGCAGTACTTC	CASSVVNEQYF	NA	NA	TRBV2	TRBJ2-7
TGTGCCAGCAGTCTAAATACAGATACGCAGTATTTT	CASSLNTDTQYF	NA	NA	TRBV28	TRBJ2-3
TGTGCCAGCAGTTGGGACAGTAAGGGTGAAAAACTGTTTTTT	CASSWDSKGEKLFF	NA	TRBD1	TRBV5-6	TRBJ1-4
TGCGCCAGCAGCCCGACAGGCAACTATGGCTACACCTTC	CASSPTGNYGYTF	NA	NA	TRBV5-1	TRBJ1-2
TGCGCCAGCAGGGACGCGGGGACGGGTTTCTCACCCCTCCACTTT	CASRDAGTGFSPLHF	NA	NA	TRBV5-1	TRBJ1-6
TGTGCCAGCAGCTTACGGAGGATCTCCTACAATGAGCAGTTCTTC	CASSLRRISYNEQFF	NA	NA	TRBV7-8	TRBJ2-1
TGTGCCAGCAGCATAGCAGTAGGCTACGAGCAGTACTTC	CASSIAVGYEQYF	NA	NA	TRBV5-6	TRBJ2-7
TGTGCCAGCAGTAACAATTCACCCCTCCACTTT	CASSNNSPLHF	NA	NA	TRBV6-1	TRBJ1-6
TGTGCCAGCAAAAGACAGGGGGGGCCCCGCCAAGAGACCCAGTACTTC	CASKRQGGPRQETQYF	NA	TRBD1	TRBV7-2	TRBJ2-5
TGCAGCGTTAGAACAGGGGTGAACTATGGCTACACCTTC	CSVRTGVNYGYTF	NA	TRBD1	TRBV29-1	TRBJ1-2
TGTGCCAGTAGTATAGTGGAAAACACTGAAGCTTTCTTT	CASSIVENTEAFF	few	NA	TRBV19	TRBJ1-1
TGTGCCAGCAGTTGGACATTTACAAGTTCCACAGATACGCAGTATTTT	CASSWTFTSSTDTQYF	NA	NA	TRBV6-5	TRBJ2-3
TGTGCCAGCAGTGAACGGGCAGGGCGGAATTCACCCCTCCACTTT	CASSERAGRNSPLHF	NA	NA	TRBV6-1	TRBJ1-6
TGTGCCGGTGCCGGGACAATGGATCGAGCTAACTATGGCTACACCTTC	CAGAGTMDRANYGYTF	NA	NA	TRBV6-6	TRBJ1-2
TGTGCCAGCAGCCCGGCGGGAGGGTACACCGGGGAGCTGTTTTTT	CASSPAGGYTGELFF	NA	TRBD2	TRBV5-4	TRBJ2-2
TGTGCCAGCAGCAGGGTTGGTGGTAGCGGGGTCGAGCAGTACTTC	CASSRVGGSGVEQYF	NA	TRBD2	TRBV11-2	TRBJ2-7
TGCGCCAGCAGCTCGACAGAGAACTATGGCTACACCTTC	CASSSTENYGYTF	NA	NA	TRBV5-1	TRBJ1-2
TGTGCCAGCCAGAACTACCAGAGGGGGAACACAGATACGCAGTATTTT	CASQNYQRGNTDTQYF	few	NA	TRBV5-5	TRBJ2-3
TGCGCCAGCAGCCAAGTAGGACGGAGGGAGGATGAAGCTTTCTTT	CASSQVGRREDEAFF	NA	NA	TRBV4-1	TRBJ1-1
TGTGCCATCAGCCGGGACTTCCAAGAGACCCAGTACTTC	CAISRDFQETQYF	NA	NA	TRBV10-3	TRBJ2-5
TGTGCCAGCAGCGTATTGGCCGTTCGAGGAGAGACCCAGTACTTC	CASSVLAVRGETQYF	NA	NA	TRBV9	TRBJ2-5
TGTGCCAGCAGCCGGGGGTGGGGGGATGAGCAGTTCTTC	CASSRGWGDEQFF	NA	NA	TRBV6-5	TRBJ2-1
TGTGCCAGCAGTTACTCGTCGTGGGGTGAAAAACTGTTTTTT	CASSYSSWGEKLFF	many	NA	TRBV6-5	TRBJ1-4
TGCGCCAGCAGCCAATTATTGGGACGCGCTACCATACCGCTGAACACTGAAGCTTTCTTT	CASSQLLGRATIPLNTEAFF	few	NA	TRBV4-1	TRBJ1-1
TGTGCCAGCAGCTTAGACCTACAGGGGGCCACTGAAGCTTTCTTT	CASSLDLQGATEAFF	NA	TRBD1	TRBV7-9	TRBJ1-1
TGTGCCAGCAGCCCTCGACAGGGGAGGGATTCACCCCTCCACTTT	CASSPRQGRDSPLHF	NA	TRBD1	TRBV9	TRBJ1-6
TGTGCCAGCAGCGCGGACAGGGGCACAGATACGCAGTATTTT	CASSADRGTDTQYF	NA	TRBD1	TRBV5-4	TRBJ2-3
TGTGCCAGTAGTATAGTCGGGCAGGAGAGTGAAGCTTTCTTT	CASSIVGQESEAFF	NA	NA	TRBV19	TRBJ1-1
TGTGCCAGCAGCTACGGGACAGACTATGGCTACACCTTC	CASSYGTDYGYTF	NA	TRBD1	TRBV11-3	TRBJ1-2
TGTGCCAGCAGCCCGGGACAGGGCTCCCTCCAGCATTTT	CASSPGQGSLQHF	once	TRBD1	TRBV11-2	TRBJ1-5
TGTGCCATCAGCCCGGGACTAGCGGGAGAGGGAACGCAGTATTTT	CAISPGLAGEGTQYF	NA	TRBD2	TRBV10-3	TRBJ2-3
TGTGCCAGCAGCTTAGCGCCGGGGCCCGCAGATACGCAGTATTTT	CASSLAPGPADTQYF	NA	NA	TRBV7-8	TRBJ2-3
TGTGCCAGCAGCTGGAACACTGAAGCTTTCTTT	CASSWNTEAFF	once	NA	TRBV6-6	TRBJ1-1
TGTGCCTGGCATGCACCGGGACAGGGGGGGGAGCAGTACTTC	CAWHAPGQGGEQYF	NA	TRBD1	TRBV30	TRBJ2-7